This record concerns one T cell receptor beta chain sequence. This receptor's antigen is unknown. No much larger clonotype is one base removed from it; base qualities were not supplied. The data were obtained in a study of Graves' ophthalmopathy and Graves' hyperthyroidism (dated by TCRdb to the late 2010s). Concerning the study at large: Peripheral blood samples were taken at the time of initial diagnosis, before any treatment was given. For independent validation, a separate cohort was made up of roughly 19 hyperthyroidism patients plus 17 patients who later progressed from hyperthyroidism to ophthalmopathy. The study used signatures of the TCR beta repertoire to tell Graves' ophthalmopathy apart from Graves' hyperthyroidism and to predict which patients would progress to ophthalmopathy. To explore V-J signatures that distinguish ophthalmopathy from hyperthyroidism, a discovery set of 100 patients was enrolled, made up of more than 40 with ophthalmopathy and some 56 with stable hyperthyroidism. In several hyperthyroidism patients, the T-cell repertoires found in thyroid tissue were compared with those found in blood. Following sampling, methimazole starting at 30 mg daily was administered to hyperthyroidism patients, and high-dose intravenous methylprednisolone was administered to ophthalmopathy patients. In total, 135 blood samples were TCR-sequenced: approximately 42 ophthalmopathy, about 75 hyperthyroidism and approximately 17 hyperthyroidism-to-ophthalmopathy patients. Overall results and qualifications from the work: Most expanded thyroid clonotypes with frequency above 0.001 were also detected in blood, suggesting blood repertoires may reflect the thyroid immune response. In validation, the model predicted ophthalmopathy progression with about 71% sensitivity and 72.22% specificity; 12 predicted patients were CT-confirmed with GO in a median of 6.5 months. Sample size was not statistically predetermined, and group allocation was not concealed from the investigators. In cross-validation, the 13-signature model distinguished ophthalmopathy from stable hyperthyroidism with 87.88% sensitivity and 81% to 82% specificity, while in the test set the corresponding values were about 80% and 75%.

TCR beta CDR3 regions were amplified from RNA transcripts for repertoire sequencing. The first round was an RT-PCR using HTBI primers with the Qiagen OneStep RT-PCR kit, and this first round was followed by a second-round multiplex PCR, then size selection and purification. Libraries were sequenced paired-end with 100 bp reads on an Illumina HiSeq2000. In the paper's pipeline: SOAPnuke was used to process the reads, throwing out any read that had adapters, had uncalled bases, had a mean Phred below 15, or lacked an exact constant-primer or identifier match. COPE v1.2.5 was used to merge the high-quality paired reads. Each unique nucleotide sequence was treated as a clonotype, and MiTCR v1.1 was used to align the clonotypes to the IMGT TRB V, D and J references. The analysis was limited to V-J combinations with a frequency above 0.0001, which together covered roughly 99% of repertoires. For each V-J combination, a TCR clonal expansion and chaos score was defined as F50 clonal expansion divided by the chaos observed in the TCRdist matrix. Welch's t-statistics and random forest were used to reduce the features to 10 to 15 V-J combinations, which were then used as input to a naive Bayes classifier. The similarity between thyroid and blood repertoires was quantified using the Morisita-Horn index. TCRdb reprocessed the public reads (quality trimming at Q25 with fastp, clone calling with MiXCR) and kept in-frame beta chains. Every entry covers one CDR3 protein and lists the most common genes and DNA from its rows. None of the V and J calls come from the authors' own analysis; TCRdb made them. The sample includes hundreds of thousands of distinct CDR3 sequences, with about 47% observed a single time. Of the sample, less than 60% is held by the ten largest clones.

Ophthalmopathy patients were characterized by moderately to severely active disease, a Clinical Activity Score of at least 3, a NOSPECS grade of at least 4, and a disease duration under 3 months. Anyone with other autoimmune diseases, uncontrolled infections, pregnancy or lactation was excluded from the study. Diagnosis was based on clinical symptoms, serum thyroxine, TRAb, thyroid ultrasound and orbital computed tomography. PBMCs were isolated from roughly 10 ml of fresh peripheral blood by Ficoll-Paque density gradient centrifugation. Total RNA was extracted with Trizol reagent and quality-checked on an Agilent 2100 Bioanalyzer. Its CDR3 holds 15 amino acids, cysteine through phenylalanine. Just the 45-base CDR3 DNA is kept, in frame starting at base 1. Based on the germline V gene, the CDR1 and CDR2 sequences are MGHRA and YSYEKL. Deletion took 1 base off V and 2 bases off J, with a span of 6 bases between the germline ends.

The sequenced sample consisted of peripheral blood. The chain uses TRBV4-1 and TRBJ2-6, with the D gene uncertain. This TCR was sampled from an adult man with Graves' ophthalmopathy. This receptor carries the CDR3 CASSQVATGANVLTF. The DNA reads as follows: TGCGCCAGCAGCCAAGTGGCTACTGGGGCCAACGTCCTGACTTTC.